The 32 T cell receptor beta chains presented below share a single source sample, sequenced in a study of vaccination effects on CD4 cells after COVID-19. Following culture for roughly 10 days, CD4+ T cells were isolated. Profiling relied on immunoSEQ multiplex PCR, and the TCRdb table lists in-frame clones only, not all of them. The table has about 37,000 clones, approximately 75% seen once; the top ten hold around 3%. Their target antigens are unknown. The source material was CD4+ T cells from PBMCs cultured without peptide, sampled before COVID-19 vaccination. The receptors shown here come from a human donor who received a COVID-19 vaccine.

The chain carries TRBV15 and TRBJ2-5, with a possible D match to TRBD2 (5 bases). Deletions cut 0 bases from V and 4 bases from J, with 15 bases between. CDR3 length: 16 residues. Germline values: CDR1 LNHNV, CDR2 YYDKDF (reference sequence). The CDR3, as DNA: TGTGCCACCAGCAGAGATAACCCGAGGGCCGGAGAGACCCAGTACTTC. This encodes CATSRDNPRAGETQYF.

CDR3 region: CASRIGVTGELFF. For the CDR3, the DNA is TGTGCCAGCAGGATCGGGGTTACGGGGGAGCTGTTTTTT. The chain uses TRBV7-2 and TRBJ2-2; D might be TRBD2 (5 bases). CDR1 is SGHTA, CDR2 FQGNSA, per germline. Trimming removed 6 bases at V and 8 bases at J, with 13 bases between. This CDR3 is 13 amino acids long.

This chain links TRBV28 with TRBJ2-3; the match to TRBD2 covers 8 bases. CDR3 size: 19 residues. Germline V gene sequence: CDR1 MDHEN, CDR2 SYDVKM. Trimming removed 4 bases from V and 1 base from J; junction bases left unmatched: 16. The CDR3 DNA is TGTGCCAGCAGTTCCTCATACTATAGCGGGAATGGGGGCACAGATACGCAGTATTTT. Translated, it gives CASSSSYYSGNGGTDTQYF.

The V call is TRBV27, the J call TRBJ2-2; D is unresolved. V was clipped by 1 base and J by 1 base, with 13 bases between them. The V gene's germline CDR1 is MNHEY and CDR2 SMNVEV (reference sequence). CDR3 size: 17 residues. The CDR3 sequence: CASSLYGARLNTGELFF. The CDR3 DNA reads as TGTGCCAGCAGTTTATACGGTGCCAGATTGAACACCGGGGAGCTGTTTTTT.

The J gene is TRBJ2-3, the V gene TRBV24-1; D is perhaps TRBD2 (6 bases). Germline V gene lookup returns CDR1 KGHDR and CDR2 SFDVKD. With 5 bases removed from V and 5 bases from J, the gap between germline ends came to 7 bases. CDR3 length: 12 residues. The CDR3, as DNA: TGTGCCACCAGTGGAGCGGGAGATACGCAGTATTTT. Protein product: CATSGAGDTQYF.

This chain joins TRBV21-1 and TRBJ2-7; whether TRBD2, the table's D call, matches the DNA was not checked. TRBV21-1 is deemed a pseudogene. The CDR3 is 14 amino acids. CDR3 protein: CASTSEPPTYEQYF. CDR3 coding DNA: TGTGCCAGCACCTCCGAACCTCCTACCTACGAGCAGTACTTC.

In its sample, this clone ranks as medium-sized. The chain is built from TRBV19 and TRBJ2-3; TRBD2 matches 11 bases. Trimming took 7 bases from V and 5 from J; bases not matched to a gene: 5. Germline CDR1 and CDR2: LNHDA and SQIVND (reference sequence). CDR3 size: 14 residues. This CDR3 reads CASTQGTSGDTQYF. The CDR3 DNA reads TGTGCCAGTACTCAAGGGACTAGCGGAGATACGCAGTATTTT.

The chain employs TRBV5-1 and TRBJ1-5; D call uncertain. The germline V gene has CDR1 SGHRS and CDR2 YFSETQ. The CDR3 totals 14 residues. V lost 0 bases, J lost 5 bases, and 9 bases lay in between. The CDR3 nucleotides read TGCGCCAGCAGCTTGGAGGGTTCGGATCAGCCCCAGCATTTT. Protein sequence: CASSLEGSDQPQHF.

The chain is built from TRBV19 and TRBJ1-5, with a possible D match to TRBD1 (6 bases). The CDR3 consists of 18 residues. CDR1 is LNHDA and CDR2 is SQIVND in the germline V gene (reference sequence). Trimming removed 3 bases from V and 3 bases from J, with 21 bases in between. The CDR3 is CASSILTRGAGDNQPQHF. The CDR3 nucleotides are TGTGCCAGTAGTATCCTCACTCGGGGGGCGGGAGACAATCAGCCCCAGCATTTT. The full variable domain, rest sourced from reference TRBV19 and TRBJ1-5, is DGGITQSPKYLFRKEGQNVTLSCEQNLNHDAMYWYRQDPGQGLRLIYYSQIVNDFQKGDIAEGYSVSREKKESFPLTVTSAQKNPTAFYLCASSILTRGAGDNQPQHFGDGTRLSIL.

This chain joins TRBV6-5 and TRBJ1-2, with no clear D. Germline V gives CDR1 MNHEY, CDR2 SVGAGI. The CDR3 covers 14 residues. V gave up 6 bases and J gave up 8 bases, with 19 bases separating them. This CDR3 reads CASSLGRSMVGYTF. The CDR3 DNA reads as TGTGCCAGCAGCCTTGGACGGTCCATGGTCGGCTACACCTTC.

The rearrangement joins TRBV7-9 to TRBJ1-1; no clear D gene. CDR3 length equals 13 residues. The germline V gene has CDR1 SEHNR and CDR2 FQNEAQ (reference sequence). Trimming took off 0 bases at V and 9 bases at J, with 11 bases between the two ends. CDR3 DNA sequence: TGTGCCAGCAGCTTAGCCGACCGTTCAAAAGCTTTCTTT. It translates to CASSLADRSKAFF.

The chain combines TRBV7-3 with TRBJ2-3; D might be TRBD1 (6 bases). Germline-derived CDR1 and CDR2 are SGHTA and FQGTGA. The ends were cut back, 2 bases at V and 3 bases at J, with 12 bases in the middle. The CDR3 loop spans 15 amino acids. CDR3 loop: CASSLGTQGTDTQYF. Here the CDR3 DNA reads TGTGCCAGCAGCTTAGGCACGCAGGGGACAGATACGCAGTATTTT.

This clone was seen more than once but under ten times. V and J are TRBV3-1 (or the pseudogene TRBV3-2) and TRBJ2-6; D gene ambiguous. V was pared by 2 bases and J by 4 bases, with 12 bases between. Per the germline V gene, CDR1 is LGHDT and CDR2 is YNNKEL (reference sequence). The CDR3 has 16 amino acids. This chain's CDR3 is CASSQTALGGANVLTF. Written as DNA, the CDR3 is TGTGCCAGCAGCCAAACCGCCTTGGGAGGGGCCAACGTCCTGACTTTC.

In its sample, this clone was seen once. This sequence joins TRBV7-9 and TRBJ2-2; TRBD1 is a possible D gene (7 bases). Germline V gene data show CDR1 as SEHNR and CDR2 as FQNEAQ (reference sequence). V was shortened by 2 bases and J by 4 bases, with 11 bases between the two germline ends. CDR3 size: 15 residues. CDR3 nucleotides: TGTGCCAGCAGCTTAAGCCAGGGGGGCACCGGGGAGCTGTTTTTT. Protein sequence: CASSLSQGGTGELFF.

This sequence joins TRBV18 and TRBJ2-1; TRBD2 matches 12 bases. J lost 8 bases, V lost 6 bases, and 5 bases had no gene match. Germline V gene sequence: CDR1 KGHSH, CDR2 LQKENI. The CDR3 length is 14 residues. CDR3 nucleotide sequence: TGTGCCAGCTCCGTGACTAGCGGGAGTGATGAGCAGTTCTTC. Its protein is CASSVTSGSDEQFF.

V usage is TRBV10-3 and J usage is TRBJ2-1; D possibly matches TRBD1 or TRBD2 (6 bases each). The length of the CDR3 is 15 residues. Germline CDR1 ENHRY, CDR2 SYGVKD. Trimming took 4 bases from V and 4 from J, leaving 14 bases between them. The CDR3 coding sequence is TGTGCCATCAGTGTATCGGGGGCGCCTTACAATGAGCAGTTCTTC. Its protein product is CAISVSGAPYNEQFF.

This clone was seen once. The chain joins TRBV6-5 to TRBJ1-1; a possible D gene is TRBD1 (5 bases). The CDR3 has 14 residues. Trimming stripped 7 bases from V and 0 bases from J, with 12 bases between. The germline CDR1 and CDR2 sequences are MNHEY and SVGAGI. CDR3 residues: CASTREPMNTEAFF. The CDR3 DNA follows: TGTGCCAGCACCAGGGAACCGATGAACACTGAAGCTTTCTTT.

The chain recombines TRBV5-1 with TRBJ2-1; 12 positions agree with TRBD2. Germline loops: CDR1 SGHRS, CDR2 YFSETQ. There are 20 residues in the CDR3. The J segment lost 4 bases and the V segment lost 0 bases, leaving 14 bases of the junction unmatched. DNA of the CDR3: TGCGCCAGCAGCTTGGCTCGGCTAGCGGGAGGGCTCGGGGTGTACAATGAGCAGTTCTTC. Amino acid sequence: CASSLARLAGGLGVYNEQFF. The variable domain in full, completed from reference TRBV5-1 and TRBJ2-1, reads KAGVTQTPRYLIKTRGQQVTLSCSPISGHRSVSWYQQTPGQGLQFLFEYFSETQRNKGNFPGRFSGRQFSNSRSEMNVSTLELGDSALYLCASSLARLAGGLGVYNEQFFGPGTRLTVL.

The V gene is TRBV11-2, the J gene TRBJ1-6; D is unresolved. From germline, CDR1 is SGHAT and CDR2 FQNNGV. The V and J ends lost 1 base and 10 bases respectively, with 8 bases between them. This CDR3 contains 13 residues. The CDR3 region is CASSLAADSPLHF. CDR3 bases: TGTGCCAGCAGCTTAGCGGCAGACTCACCCCTCCACTTT.

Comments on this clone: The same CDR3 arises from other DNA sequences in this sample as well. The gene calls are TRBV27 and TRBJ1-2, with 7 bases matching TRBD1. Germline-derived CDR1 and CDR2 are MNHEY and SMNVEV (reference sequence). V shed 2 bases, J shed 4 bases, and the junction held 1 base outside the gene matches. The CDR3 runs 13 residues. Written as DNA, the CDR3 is TGTGCCAGCAGTTTAGGGACAGCCTATGGCTACACCTTC. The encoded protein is CASSLGTAYGYTF.

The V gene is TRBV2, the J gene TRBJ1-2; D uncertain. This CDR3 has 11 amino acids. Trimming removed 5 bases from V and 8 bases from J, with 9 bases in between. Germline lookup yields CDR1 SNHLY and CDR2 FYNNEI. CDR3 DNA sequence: TGTGCCAGCAGTAGGGAGGAGGGCTACACCTTC. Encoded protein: CASSREEGYTF.

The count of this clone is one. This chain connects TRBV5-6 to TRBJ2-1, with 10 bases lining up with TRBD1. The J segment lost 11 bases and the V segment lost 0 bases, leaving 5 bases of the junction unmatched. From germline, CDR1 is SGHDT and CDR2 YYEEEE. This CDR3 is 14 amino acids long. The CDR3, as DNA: TGTGCCAGCAGCTTGGGGACAGGGGGTCTTAAGCAGTTCTTC. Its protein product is CASSLGTGGLKQFF.

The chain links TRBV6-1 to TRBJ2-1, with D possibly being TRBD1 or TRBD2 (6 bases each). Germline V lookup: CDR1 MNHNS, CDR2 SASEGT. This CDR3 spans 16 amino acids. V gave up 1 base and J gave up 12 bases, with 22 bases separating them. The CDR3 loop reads CASSEGGDTRAVTQFF. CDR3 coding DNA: TGTGCCAGCAGTGAAGGGGGGGACACGCGCGCGGTGACGCAGTTCTTC.

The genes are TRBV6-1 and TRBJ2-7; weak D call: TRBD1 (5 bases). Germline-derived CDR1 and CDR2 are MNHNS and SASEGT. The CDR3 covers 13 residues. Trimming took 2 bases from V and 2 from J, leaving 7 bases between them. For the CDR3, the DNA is TGTGCCAGCAGTGAAAGACAGACCTACGAGCAGTACTTC. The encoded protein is CASSERQTYEQYF.

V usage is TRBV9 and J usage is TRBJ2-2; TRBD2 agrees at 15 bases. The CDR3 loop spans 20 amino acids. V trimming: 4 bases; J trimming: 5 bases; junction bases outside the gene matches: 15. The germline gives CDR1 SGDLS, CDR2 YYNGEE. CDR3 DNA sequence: TGTGCCAGCAGCCCCCTTGGACTAGCGGGAGGGCCGACTGGTACCGGGGAGCTGTTTTTT. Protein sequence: CASSPLGLAGGPTGTGELFF.

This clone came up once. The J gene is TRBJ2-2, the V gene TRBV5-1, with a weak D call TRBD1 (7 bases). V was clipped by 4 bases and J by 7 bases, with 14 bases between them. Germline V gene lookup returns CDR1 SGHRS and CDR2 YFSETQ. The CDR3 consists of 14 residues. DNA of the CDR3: TGCGCCAGCAGCCTCCAGGGGGGACGCGGGGAGCTGTTTTTT. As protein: CASSLQGGRGELFF.

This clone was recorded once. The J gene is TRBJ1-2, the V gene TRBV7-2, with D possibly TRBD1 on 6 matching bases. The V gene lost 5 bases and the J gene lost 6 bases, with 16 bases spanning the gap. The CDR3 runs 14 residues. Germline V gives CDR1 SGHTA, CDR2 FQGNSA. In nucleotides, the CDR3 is TGTGCCAGCAGCCGGGACACCCGCCGGGATGGCTACACCTTC. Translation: CASSRDTRRDGYTF.

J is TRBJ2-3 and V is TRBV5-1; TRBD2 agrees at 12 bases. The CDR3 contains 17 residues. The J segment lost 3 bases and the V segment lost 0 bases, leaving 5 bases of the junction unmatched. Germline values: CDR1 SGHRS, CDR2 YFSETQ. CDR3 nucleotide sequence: TGCGCCAGCAGCTTGGGAACTAGCGGGGGGATTACAGATACGCAGTATTTT. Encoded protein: CASSLGTSGGITDTQYF.

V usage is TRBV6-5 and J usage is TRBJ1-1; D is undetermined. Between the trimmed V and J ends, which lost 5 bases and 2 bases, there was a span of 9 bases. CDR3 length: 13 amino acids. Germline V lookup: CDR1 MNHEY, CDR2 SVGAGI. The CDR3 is CASSPRRNTEAFF. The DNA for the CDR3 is TGTGCCAGCAGTCCCCGAAGAAACACTGAAGCTTTCTTT.

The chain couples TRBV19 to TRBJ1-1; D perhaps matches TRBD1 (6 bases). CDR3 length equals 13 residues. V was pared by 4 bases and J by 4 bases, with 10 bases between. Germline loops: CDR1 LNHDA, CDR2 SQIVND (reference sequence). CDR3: CASSTLRGTEAFF. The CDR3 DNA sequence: TGTGCCAGTAGTACACTCAGGGGCACTGAAGCTTTCTTT.

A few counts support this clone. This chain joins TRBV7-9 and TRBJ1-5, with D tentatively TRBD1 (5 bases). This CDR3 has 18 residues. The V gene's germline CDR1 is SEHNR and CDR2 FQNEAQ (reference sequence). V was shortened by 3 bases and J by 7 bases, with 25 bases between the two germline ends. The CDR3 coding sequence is TGTGCCAGCAGCTTTGGACGCGCTTTGGGGGAAAGGGGACAGCCCCAGCATTTT. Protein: CASSFGRALGERGQPQHF.

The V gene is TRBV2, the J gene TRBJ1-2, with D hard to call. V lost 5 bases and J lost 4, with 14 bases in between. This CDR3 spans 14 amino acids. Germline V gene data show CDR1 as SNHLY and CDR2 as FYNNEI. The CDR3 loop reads CASSSGKFLYGYTF. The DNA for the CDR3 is TGTGCCAGCAGTAGTGGGAAGTTCCTCTATGGCTACACCTTC.